These T cell receptor beta chains were read from a single sample in a study of vaccination and CD4 T cells after COVID-19. Each CDR3 protein is one row after TCRdb ran MiXCR on the PCR reads. The sample includes 14,000 to 15,000 distinct CDR3 sequences, around two fifths seen only once; the top ten take 6.5% to 9%. Their recognized antigens are unknown. The sequencing sample was made of CD4+ T cells from blood, cultured in vitro. These receptors were taken from a human donor who had recovered from COVID-19. Both conserved end residues are part of each CDR3. The order of the fields is V gene, D gene, J gene, clone size, CDR3 DNA, CDR3 protein. A D gene is named only where the DNA matches it firmly. Clone size appears in some rows only: once, few, many, or a class for an expanded clone.

v_gene: TRBV5-5; d_gene: -; j_gene: TRBJ2-7; abundance: -; CDR3nt: TGTGCCAGCAGCTTGGCCGCCGGTCGTGGGACGAGGCCCTACGAGCAGTACTTC; CDR3aa: CASSLAAGRGTRPYEQYF
v_gene: TRBV6-1; d_gene: TRBD2; j_gene: TRBJ2-2; abundance: -; CDR3nt: TGTGCCAGCAGACCCAAGCCAAGCGGGGGGCGCACCGGGGAGCTGTTTTTT; CDR3aa: CASRPKPSGGRTGELFF
v_gene: TRBV19; d_gene: -; j_gene: TRBJ1-6; abundance: -; CDR3nt: TGTGCCAGTAGTATAGGTACGGGACAACATTCACCCCTCCACTTT; CDR3aa: CASSIGTGQHSPLHF
v_gene: TRBV7-8; d_gene: TRBD1; j_gene: TRBJ2-2; abundance: -; CDR3nt: TGTGCCAGCAGCTTTTCTACAGGGGGCACCGGGGAGCTGTTTTTT; CDR3aa: CASSFSTGGTGELFF
v_gene: TRBV20-1; d_gene: TRBD2; j_gene: TRBJ2-5; abundance: -; CDR3nt: TGCAGTGCTGGCGAGACTAGCGGGGGGTCCCAGTACTTC; CDR3aa: CSAGETSGGSQYF
v_gene: TRBV7-9; d_gene: TRBD1; j_gene: TRBJ1-6; abundance: few; CDR3nt: TGTGCCAGCAGCCCCCAGGACAGGGAGGTTGGTTCACCCCTCCACTTT; CDR3aa: CASSPQDREVGSPLHF
v_gene: TRBV19; d_gene: -; j_gene: TRBJ2-3; abundance: -; CDR3nt: TGTGCCAGTAGTATCCGCGAACTCCCCACAGATACGCAGTATTTT; CDR3aa: CASSIRELPTDTQYF
v_gene: TRBV10-3; d_gene: -; j_gene: TRBJ1-2; abundance: few; CDR3nt: TGTGCCATCAGTGAGGGGCAGGGATATGGCTACACCTTC; CDR3aa: CAISEGQGYGYTF
v_gene: TRBV5-1; d_gene: TRBD2; j_gene: TRBJ2-1; abundance: -; CDR3nt: TGCGCCAGCAGGGGGCTAGCGGTTTACAATGAGCAGTTCTTC; CDR3aa: CASRGLAVYNEQFF
v_gene: TRBV5-1; d_gene: TRBD1; j_gene: TRBJ2-7; abundance: -; CDR3nt: TGCGCCAGCAGCGCGGACAGGGCCCCCTACGAGCAGTACTTC; CDR3aa: CASSADRAPYEQYF
v_gene: TRBV19; d_gene: -; j_gene: TRBJ1-1; abundance: -; CDR3nt: TGTGCCAGTAGTATCGGTTTAGGCAACACTGAAGCTTTCTTT; CDR3aa: CASSIGLGNTEAFF
v_gene: TRBV4-3; d_gene: -; j_gene: TRBJ1-6; abundance: -; CDR3nt: TGCGCCAGCAGCCAAGATCAGGGTTTCCCCCTCCACTTT; CDR3aa: CASSQDQGFPLHF
v_gene: TRBV6-2/TRBV6-3; d_gene: -; j_gene: TRBJ2-2; abundance: few; CDR3nt: TGTGCCAGCAGTTACAGGAGGAACACCGGGGAGCTGTTTTTT; CDR3aa: CASSYRRNTGELFF
v_gene: TRBV6-1; d_gene: TRBD1; j_gene: TRBJ2-7; abundance: -; CDR3nt: TGTGCCAGCAGGCCTCCGGGACAGAGCAGTTCGCAGCAGTACTTC; CDR3aa: CASRPPGQSSSQQYF
v_gene: TRBV6-1; d_gene: -; j_gene: TRBJ1-1; abundance: few; CDR3nt: TGTGCCAGCAAACAGGCTAATAGGAACACTGAAGCTTTCTTT; CDR3aa: CASKQANRNTEAFF
v_gene: TRBV7-9; d_gene: TRBD1; j_gene: TRBJ1-1; abundance: few; CDR3nt: TGTGCCAGCAGCTTAGGTGTCATAAGGGGACAGGGTCAGAGCACTGAAGCTTTCTTT; CDR3aa: CASSLGVIRGQGQSTEAFF
v_gene: TRBV6-1; d_gene: TRBD1; j_gene: TRBJ2-5; abundance: once; CDR3nt: TGTGCCAGCAGTGACCAGGACAGGGAAGAGACCCAGTACTTC; CDR3aa: CASSDQDREETQYF
v_gene: TRBV7-3; d_gene: -; j_gene: TRBJ1-1; abundance: few; CDR3nt: TGTGCCAGCAGCTTCCGGGGGAGCACTGAAGCTTTCTTT; CDR3aa: CASSFRGSTEAFF
v_gene: TRBV27; d_gene: -; j_gene: TRBJ2-7; abundance: -; CDR3nt: TGTGCCAGCCGTCTCAGGGGCTCCTACGAGCAGTACTTC; CDR3aa: CASRLRGSYEQYF
v_gene: TRBV6-1; d_gene: -; j_gene: TRBJ1-5; abundance: few; CDR3nt: TGTGCCAGCGGTGGGACGCGGAATCAGCCCCAGCATTTT; CDR3aa: CASGGTRNQPQHF
v_gene: TRBV6-5; d_gene: -; j_gene: TRBJ2-7; abundance: few; CDR3nt: TGTGCCAGCAGTTCGTCACGCTACGAGCAGTACTTC; CDR3aa: CASSSSRYEQYF
v_gene: TRBV20-1; d_gene: -; j_gene: TRBJ1-5; abundance: few; CDR3nt: TGCAGTGCTAGGAGGGGGGACGAGAATCAGCCCCAGCATTTT; CDR3aa: CSARRGDENQPQHF
v_gene: TRBV12-3/TRBV12-4; d_gene: -; j_gene: TRBJ1-5; abundance: medium-sized; CDR3nt: TGTGCCAGCAGTTCCTTTGAGGGTCAGCCCCAGCATTTT; CDR3aa: CASSSFEGQPQHF
v_gene: TRBV25-1; d_gene: TRBD1; j_gene: TRBJ2-2; abundance: -; CDR3nt: TGTGCCAGCAGGTGGCAGGGGGATAGCGGGGAGCTGTTTTTT; CDR3aa: CASRWQGDSGELFF
v_gene: TRBV12-2; d_gene: -; j_gene: TRBJ1-5; abundance: -; CDR3nt: TGTGCAAGTCGCTTATTCCCCCCGGCGGGCAATCAGCCCCAGCATTTT; CDR3aa: CASRLFPPAGNQPQHF
v_gene: TRBV2; d_gene: -; j_gene: TRBJ1-2; abundance: few; CDR3nt: TGTGCCAGCAGTGTAGAGAACTATGGCTACACCTTC; CDR3aa: CASSVENYGYTF
v_gene: TRBV6-5; d_gene: -; j_gene: TRBJ2-3; abundance: few; CDR3nt: TGTGCCAGCAGTTTCGGGGACGGTCCCACAGATACGCAGTATTTT; CDR3aa: CASSFGDGPTDTQYF
v_gene: TRBV5-1; d_gene: TRBD2; j_gene: TRBJ2-7; abundance: -; CDR3nt: TGCGCCAGCAGCTTGATTAGCGGGGGGGCCCAAGGATACGAGCAGTACTTC; CDR3aa: CASSLISGGAQGYEQYF
v_gene: TRBV19; d_gene: TRBD2; j_gene: TRBJ2-3; abundance: -; CDR3nt: TGTGCCAGTAGTCCCATGGGACTAGCGGGGTCCACAGATACGCAGTATTTT; CDR3aa: CASSPMGLAGSTDTQYF
v_gene: TRBV20-1; d_gene: -; j_gene: TRBJ1-2; abundance: -; CDR3nt: TGCAGTGCTAGAGATAGCAGGACGGGGAATGGCTACACCTTC; CDR3aa: CSARDSRTGNGYTF
v_gene: TRBV20-1; d_gene: -; j_gene: TRBJ2-7; abundance: -; CDR3nt: TGCAGTGCTAGTCTGGCCCACGAGCAGTACTTC; CDR3aa: CSASLAHEQYF
v_gene: TRBV7-2; d_gene: -; j_gene: TRBJ1-3; abundance: few; CDR3nt: TGTGCCAGCAGCTTCGAACCCGGAAACACCATATATTTT; CDR3aa: CASSFEPGNTIYF
v_gene: TRBV24-1; d_gene: -; j_gene: TRBJ2-2; abundance: -; CDR3nt: TGTGCCACCAGTGGGGTACAGGGCCCCTGGAACACCGGGGAGCTGTTTTTT; CDR3aa: CATSGVQGPWNTGELFF
v_gene: TRBV14; d_gene: -; j_gene: TRBJ2-1; abundance: -; CDR3nt: TGTGCCAGCAGCCCTCCCGGGACATTATACAATGAGCAGTTCTTC; CDR3aa: CASSPPGTLYNEQFF
v_gene: TRBV20-1; d_gene: -; j_gene: TRBJ1-6; abundance: -; CDR3nt: TGCAGTGCTAGGGGGGAGACCGATAATTCACCCCTCCACTTT; CDR3aa: CSARGETDNSPLHF
v_gene: TRBV12-5; d_gene: -; j_gene: TRBJ2-1; abundance: once; CDR3nt: TGTGCTAGTGGGGAACAGGGAAGGTCCTACAATGAGCAGTTCTTC; CDR3aa: CASGEQGRSYNEQFF
v_gene: TRBV11-2; d_gene: -; j_gene: TRBJ2-2; abundance: -; CDR3nt: TGTGCCAGCAGCGCTCAACAGAGCACCGGGGAGCTGTTTTTT; CDR3aa: CASSAQQSTGELFF
v_gene: TRBV7-9; d_gene: -; j_gene: TRBJ2-1; abundance: few; CDR3nt: TGTGCCAGCAGCCGCGGGAACCTCTACAATGAGCAGTTCTTC; CDR3aa: CASSRGNLYNEQFF
v_gene: TRBV19; d_gene: -; j_gene: TRBJ1-5; abundance: few; CDR3nt: TGTGCCAGTAGTATTGGGGCAGTGAGCAATCAGCCCCAGCATTTT; CDR3aa: CASSIGAVSNQPQHF
v_gene: TRBV30; d_gene: TRBD1; j_gene: TRBJ2-6; abundance: -; CDR3nt: TGTGCCTGGACCGTTAGTGGACAGGGGACTGGGTCTGGGGCCAACGTCCTGACTTTC; CDR3aa: CAWTVSGQGTGSGANVLTF
v_gene: TRBV7-2; d_gene: -; j_gene: TRBJ2-2; abundance: few; CDR3nt: TGTGCCAGCAGCGGATGGGGGGCAAACACCGGGGAGCTGTTTTTT; CDR3aa: CASSGWGANTGELFF
v_gene: TRBV11-2; d_gene: -; j_gene: TRBJ2-7; abundance: -; CDR3nt: TGTGCCAGCAGCTTAGACGCGTGGGGCCTCCAGGGGTACGAGCAGTACTTC; CDR3aa: CASSLDAWGLQGYEQYF